The next 17 T cell receptor beta chains were all read from a single sample in a study of beta chain features in type 1 diabetes listed by TCRdb under 2018. What the work shows at the level of the full study, not this receptor alone: A moderate but significant shortening of TCRB CDR3 length was observed in type 1 diabetes patients in all four CD4+ subsets.

Their antigens are not known. Library creation used the immunoSEQ multiplex PCR assay. The High Capacity cDNA Reverse Transcription Kit was used to reverse transcribe all of the isolated RNA, meaning that expressed TCRB transcripts were what got sequenced. Drawn from immuneACCESS, this table holds only the in-frame rearrangements with V and J called that TCRdb kept. Clones are partly lost; checked studies trace under half to an unresolved V gene and leave the rest unexplained. This sample comprises 45,000 to 60,000 clones, approximately 43% of them detected only once. Roughly 0.13% of the sample is taken by the ten largest. Source material: stem cell memory CD4+ T cells from blood. Per the publication, the cell subset or site label means: stem cell-like memory CD4+ T cells. The receptor source for this set is a man younger than 40 with type 1 diabetes.

The CDR3 is CASSIPLNTEAFF. The CDR3 DNA reads as TGTGCCAGTAGTATCCCCCTTAACACTGAAGCTTTCTTT. The chain is built from TRBV19 and TRBJ1-1; D gene unclear. V lost 3 bases and J lost 2, with 7 bases in between. CDR3 length: 13 residues. Germline V lookup: CDR1 LNHDA, CDR2 SQIVND (reference sequence).

This chain links TRBV6-6 with TRBJ1-2; the D is unclear. Germline CDR1 and CDR2: MNHNY and SVGAGI (reference sequence). The CDR3 covers 12 residues. V shed 6 bases and J shed 8 bases, with 13 bases lying between them. CDR3 residues: CASSVVPGGYTF. The CDR3 region has the DNA TGTGCCAGCAGCGTAGTTCCGGGAGGCTACACCTTC.

V usage is TRBV29-1 and J usage is TRBJ2-1; TRBD2 aligns across 12 bases. V lost 3 bases, J lost 4 bases, and 4 bases stayed unmatched. The germline V gene encodes CDR1 SQVTM and CDR2 ANQGSEA. The CDR3 is made up of 15 amino acids. CDR3 sequence: CSVDLLAGGYNEQFF. In DNA, the CDR3 is TGCAGCGTTGATCTTCTAGCGGGAGGGTACAATGAGCAGTTCTTC.

This chain joins TRBV9 and TRBJ2-5; 12 nucleotides agree with TRBD2. With 3 bases clipped from V and 2 bases from J, the junction kept 11 bases outside the gene matches. Looked up from germline, CDR1 is SGDLS and CDR2 is YYNGEE. The CDR3 runs 18 residues. The CDR3 coding sequence is TGTGCCAGCAGCGGGACCGGAGGCGGGACTAGCGGGCAAGAGACCCAGTACTTC. Protein: CASSGTGGGTSGQETQYF.

V gene TRBV9 combines with J gene TRBJ2-3; 8 bases agree with TRBD2. Trimming took 3 bases from V and 6 from J; bases not matched to a gene: 0. The CDR3 sequence is 12 residues long. Germline CDR1 SGDLS, CDR2 YYNGEE. The CDR3 spells CASSGLADTQYF. For the CDR3, the DNA is TGTGCCAGCAGCGGACTAGCGGATACGCAGTATTTT.

This clone was seen more than once but under ten times. V usage is TRBV7-3 and J usage is TRBJ2-5; D gene uncertain. The germline V gene has CDR1 SGHTA and CDR2 FQGTGA. Deletions cut 5 bases from V and 5 bases from J, with 12 bases between. The length of the CDR3 is 13 residues. In nucleotides, the CDR3 is TGTGCCAGCAGCCCCGGTTCCTCGGAGACCCAGTACTTC. Translating gives CASSPGSSETQYF.

The genes are TRBV9 and TRBJ2-1; 7 positions agree with TRBD2. The CDR3 runs to 16 residues. Germline assignment: CDR1 SGDLS and CDR2 YYNGEE. V shed 4 bases, J shed 6 bases, and the junction held 13 bases outside the gene matches. The CDR3: CASSPLVGGPFNEQFF. The CDR3 DNA is TGTGCCAGCAGCCCCCTTGTGGGAGGGCCATTCAATGAGCAGTTCTTC.

This clone turned up a few times. The rearrangement joins TRBV5-6 to TRBJ1-5, with 8 bases matching TRBD1. The CDR3 has 15 amino acids. Trimming at V came to 0 bases and at J to 4 bases, leaving 3 bases not matched to a gene. Germline V CDR1 and CDR2: SGHDT, YYEEEE. CDR3 nucleotides: TGTGCCAGCAGCTTGGGGGACAGGCGGAATCAGCCCCAGCATTTT. Protein sequence: CASSLGDRRNQPQHF.

The chain carries TRBV28 and TRBJ2-7, with 8 positions matching TRBD2. Per germline, CDR1 MDHEN and CDR2 SYDVKM. CDR3 size: 16 residues. Trimming cost V 7 bases and J 2 bases; bases outside gene matches: 13. CDR3 nucleotides: TGTGCCAGCACCCCCCCAGCGAGCGGGGGCCCCTACGAGCAGTACTTC. This sequence encodes CASTPPASGGPYEQYF.

The DNA of the CDR3 is TGTGCCAGCGGACTAGCGACTAGCACAGATACGCAGTATTTT. This gives the protein CASGLATSTDTQYF. The chain combines TRBV6-5 with TRBJ2-3; TRBD2 matches at 9 bases. Per the germline V gene, CDR1 is MNHEY and CDR2 is SVGAGI. The CDR3 runs 14 residues. V lost 8 bases to trimming and J lost 0 bases; unmatched junction nucleotides: 3.

This sequence joins TRBV28 and TRBJ1-5; the D gene is possibly TRBD1 (6 bases). The ends were cut back, 6 bases at V and 7 bases at J, with 16 bases in the middle. Germline loops: CDR1 MDHEN, CDR2 SYDVKM. The CDR3 has 14 residues. CDR3 sequence (DNA): TGTGCCAGCAGCCCGGGGGGGGGCGGGCAGCCCCAGCATTTT. Translation: CASSPGGGGQPQHF.

This rearrangement joins TRBV7-2 to TRBJ2-3, with a tentative D call TRBD2 (6 bases). V was pared by 4 bases and J by 5 bases, with 10 bases between. Germline lookup yields CDR1 SGHTA and CDR2 FQGNSA. The CDR3 length is 13 residues. The CDR3 protein is CASSSRLEDTQYF. In DNA form, the CDR3 reads TGTGCCAGCAGCTCCCGACTAGAAGATACGCAGTATTTT. The full variable domain, its missing parts supplied by reference TRBV7-2 and TRBJ2-3, is GAGVSQSPSNKVTEKGKDVELRCDPISGHTALYWYRQSLGQGLEFLIYFQGNSAPDKSGLPSDRFSAERTGGSVSTLTIQRTQQEDSAVYLCASSSRLEDTQYFGPGTRLTVL.

This chain links TRBV6-5 with TRBJ1-2, with a tentative D call TRBD1 (6 bases). V was clipped by 8 bases and J by 0 bases, with 7 bases between them. The germline V gene encodes CDR1 MNHEY and CDR2 SVGAGI. The CDR3 has 12 amino acids. In DNA, the CDR3 is TGTGCCAGCGGACAGCCTAACTATGGCTACACCTTC. Translating gives CASGQPNYGYTF.

This sequence joins TRBV6-6 and TRBJ1-2, with a possible D match to TRBD1 (5 bases). The CDR3 is 15 residues long. Germline CDR1 is MNHNY and CDR2 is SVGAGI (reference sequence). V was pared by 5 bases and J by 6 bases, with 19 bases between. The CDR3 nucleotides are TGTGCCAGCAGTCGACCCCCCTCGGCAGGGCATGGCTACACCTTC. As protein: CASSRPPSAGHGYTF.

The gene calls are TRBV7-9 and TRBJ2-7; 7 bases map to TRBD1. The CDR3 runs 14 residues. The V gene end was trimmed by 5 bases and the J gene end by 2 bases; junction bases not matched to a gene: 6. Germline V gene data show CDR1 as SEHNR and CDR2 as FQNEAQ (reference sequence). CDR3 sequence: CASSLRDSTYEQYF. The DNA of the CDR3 is TGTGCCAGCAGCCTCCGGGACAGTACCTACGAGCAGTACTTC.

The chain carries TRBV10-3 and TRBJ2-1, with D possibly matching TRBD1 (5 bases). The CDR3 totals 13 residues. V was clipped by 8 bases and J by 8 bases, with 16 bases between them. Germline CDR1 and CDR2: ENHRY and SYGVKD. The CDR3, as DNA: TGTGCCATCGCCAGGGCAGCCGCCGATGAGCAGTTCTTC. This gives the protein CAIARAAADEQFF.

This clone was detected a few times. The chain recombines TRBV19 with TRBJ2-1; possible D gene TRBD2, 6 bases. There are 13 residues in the CDR3. The V gene lost 5 bases and the J gene lost 12 bases, with 17 bases spanning the gap. The germline gives CDR1 LNHDA, CDR2 SQIVND (reference sequence). For the CDR3, the DNA is TGTGCCAGTAGTCCGCGGAGGGAGTCGTTGCAGTTCTTC. This codes for CASSPRRESLQFF.